This record covers a single T cell receptor beta chain. Per germline, CDR1 SGHRS and CDR2 YFSETQ. This CDR3 has 14 amino acids. Trimming removed 0 bases from V and 8 bases from J; junction bases left unmatched: 5. This entry comes from a study of T cell changes during pregnancy in multiple sclerosis. Measured with immunoSEQ multiplex PCR; TCRdb has only the in-frame clones, and not every one. The sample contains about 120,000 clones, approximately 93% of which appear only once. Sequenced material: peripheral blood, taken before pregnancy. The V and J genes are TRBV5-1 and TRBJ2-7; 10 bases agree with TRBD1. The receptor's source is a female donor with multiple sclerosis, enrolled in a pregnancy study. The DNA for the CDR3 is TGCGCCAGCAGCTTGGCCGGGACAGGGGAAAAGCAGTACTTC. Protein product: CASSLAGTGEKQYF.